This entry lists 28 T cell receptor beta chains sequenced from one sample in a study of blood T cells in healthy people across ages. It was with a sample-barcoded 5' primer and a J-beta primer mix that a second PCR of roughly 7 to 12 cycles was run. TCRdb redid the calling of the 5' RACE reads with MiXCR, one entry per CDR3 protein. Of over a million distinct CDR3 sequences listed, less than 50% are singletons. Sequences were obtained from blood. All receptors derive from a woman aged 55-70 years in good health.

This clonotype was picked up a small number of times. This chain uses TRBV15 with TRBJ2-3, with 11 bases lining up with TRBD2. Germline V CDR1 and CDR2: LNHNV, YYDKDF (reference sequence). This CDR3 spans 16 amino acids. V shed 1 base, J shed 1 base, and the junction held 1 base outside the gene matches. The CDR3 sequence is CATSRVLAGGTDTQYF. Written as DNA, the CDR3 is TGTGCCACCAGCAGAGTACTAGCGGGAGGCACAGATACGCAGTATTTT.

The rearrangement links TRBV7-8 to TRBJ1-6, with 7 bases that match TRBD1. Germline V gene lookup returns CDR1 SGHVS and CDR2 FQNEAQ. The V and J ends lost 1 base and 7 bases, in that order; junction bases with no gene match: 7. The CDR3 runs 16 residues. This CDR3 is CASSLGAGGGNSPLHF. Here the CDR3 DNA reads TGTGCCAGCAGCTTAGGGGCAGGGGGAGGAAATTCACCCCTCCACTTT.

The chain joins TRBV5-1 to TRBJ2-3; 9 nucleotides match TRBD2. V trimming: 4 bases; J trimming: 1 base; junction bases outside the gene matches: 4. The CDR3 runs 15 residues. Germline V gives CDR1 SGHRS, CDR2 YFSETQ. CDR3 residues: CASSIAGDRTDTQYF. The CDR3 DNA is TGCGCCAGCAGCATAGCGGGAGACCGCACAGATACGCAGTATTTT. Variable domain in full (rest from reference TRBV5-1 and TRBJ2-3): KAGVTQTPRYLIKTRGQQVTLSCSPISGHRSVSWYQQTPGQGLQFLFEYFSETQRNKGNFPGRFSGRQFSNSRSEMNVSTLELGDSALYLCASSIAGDRTDTQYFGPGTRLTVL.

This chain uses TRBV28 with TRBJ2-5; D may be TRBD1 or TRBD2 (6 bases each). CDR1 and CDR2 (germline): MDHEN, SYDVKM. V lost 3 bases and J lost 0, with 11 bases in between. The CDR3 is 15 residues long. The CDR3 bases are TGTGCCAGCAGTTTCCGGGGGCCGTACCAAGAGACCCAGTACTTC. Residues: CASSFRGPYQETQYF.

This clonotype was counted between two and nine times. The CDR3, as DNA: TGTGCCAGCAGCCTAAACCCCTACAATGAGCAGTTCTTC. This sequence encodes CASSLNPYNEQFF. The gene calls are TRBV5-5 and TRBJ2-1; D remains ambiguous. Per the germline V gene, CDR1 is SGHKS and CDR2 is YYEKEE (reference sequence). Trimming removed 4 bases from V and 2 bases from J, with 7 bases in between. CDR3 length equals 13 residues.

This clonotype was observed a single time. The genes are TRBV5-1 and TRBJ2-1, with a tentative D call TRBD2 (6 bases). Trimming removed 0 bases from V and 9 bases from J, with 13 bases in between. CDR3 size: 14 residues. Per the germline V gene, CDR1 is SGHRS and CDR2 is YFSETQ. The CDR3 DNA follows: TGCGCCAGCAGCTTGGATGTGACCGGGGGTGAGCAGTTCTTC. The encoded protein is CASSLDVTGGEQFF. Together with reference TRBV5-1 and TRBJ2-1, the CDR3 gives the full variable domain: KAGVTQTPRYLIKTRGQQVTLSCSPISGHRSVSWYQQTPGQGLQFLFEYFSETQRNKGNFPGRFSGRQFSNSRSEMNVSTLELGDSALYLCASSLDVTGGEQFFGPGTRLTVL.

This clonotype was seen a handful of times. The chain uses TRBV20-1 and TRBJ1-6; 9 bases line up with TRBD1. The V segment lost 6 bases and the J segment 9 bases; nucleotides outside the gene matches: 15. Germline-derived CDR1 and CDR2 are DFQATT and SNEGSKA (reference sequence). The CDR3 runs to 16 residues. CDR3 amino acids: CSAGEKGQGFSSPLHF. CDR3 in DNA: TGCAGTGCCGGGGAGAAAGGACAGGGGTTCAGTTCACCCCTCCACTTT.

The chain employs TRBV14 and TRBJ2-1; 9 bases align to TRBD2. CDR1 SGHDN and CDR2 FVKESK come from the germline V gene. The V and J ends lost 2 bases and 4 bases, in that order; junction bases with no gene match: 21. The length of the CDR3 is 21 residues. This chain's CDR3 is CASSQYRARLAGLRGYNEQFF. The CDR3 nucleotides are TGTGCCAGCAGCCAATACAGGGCCCGGCTAGCGGGACTAAGGGGATACAATGAGCAGTTCTTC. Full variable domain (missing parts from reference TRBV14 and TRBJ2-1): EAGVTQFPSHSVIEKGQTVTLRCDPISGHDNLYWYRRVMGKEIKFLLHFVKESKQDESGMPNNRFLAERTGGTYSTLKVQPAELEDSGVYFCASSQYRARLAGLRGYNEQFFGPGTRLTVL.

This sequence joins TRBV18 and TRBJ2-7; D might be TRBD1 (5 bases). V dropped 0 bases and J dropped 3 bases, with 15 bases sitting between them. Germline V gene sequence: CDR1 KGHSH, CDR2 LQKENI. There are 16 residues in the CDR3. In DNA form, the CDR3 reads TGTGCCAGCTCACCACCGTCAGGGAAGGCGTACTACGAGCAGTACTTC. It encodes CASSPPSGKAYYEQYF.

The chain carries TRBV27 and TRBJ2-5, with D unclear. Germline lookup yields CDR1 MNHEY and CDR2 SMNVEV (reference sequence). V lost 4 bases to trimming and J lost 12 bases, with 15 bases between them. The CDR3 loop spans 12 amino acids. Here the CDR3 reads CASSWSVGQEYF. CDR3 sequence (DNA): TGTGCCAGCAGTTGGAGTGTCGGGCAAGAGTACTTC.

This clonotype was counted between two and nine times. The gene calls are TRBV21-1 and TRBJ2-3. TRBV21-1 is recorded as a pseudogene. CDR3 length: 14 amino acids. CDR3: CASSRLSGTDTQYF. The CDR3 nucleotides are TGTGCCAGCAGCCGACTCTCGGGCACAGATACGCAGTATTTT.

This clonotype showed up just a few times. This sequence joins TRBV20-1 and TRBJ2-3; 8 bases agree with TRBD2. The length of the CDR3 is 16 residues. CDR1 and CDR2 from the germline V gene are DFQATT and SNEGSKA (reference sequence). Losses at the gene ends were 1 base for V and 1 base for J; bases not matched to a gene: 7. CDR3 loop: CSARAPSGLRTDTQYF. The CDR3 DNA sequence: TGCAGTGCTAGAGCACCTAGCGGGTTACGCACAGATACGCAGTATTTT.

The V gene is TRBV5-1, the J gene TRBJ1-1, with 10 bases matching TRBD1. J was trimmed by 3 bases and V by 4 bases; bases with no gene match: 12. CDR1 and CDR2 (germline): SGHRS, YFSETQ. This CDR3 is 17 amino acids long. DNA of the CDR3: TGCGCCAGCAGCCGCACGGGGACAGGGGTTTTATACACTGAAGCTTTCTTT. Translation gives CASSRTGTGVLYTEAFF.

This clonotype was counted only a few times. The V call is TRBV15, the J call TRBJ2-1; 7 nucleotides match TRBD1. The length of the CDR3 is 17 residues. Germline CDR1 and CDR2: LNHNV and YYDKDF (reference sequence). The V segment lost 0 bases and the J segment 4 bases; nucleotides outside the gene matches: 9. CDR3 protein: CATSRDHGTDIYNEQFF. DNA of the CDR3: TGTGCCACCAGCAGAGATCACGGGACAGATATATACAATGAGCAGTTCTTC.

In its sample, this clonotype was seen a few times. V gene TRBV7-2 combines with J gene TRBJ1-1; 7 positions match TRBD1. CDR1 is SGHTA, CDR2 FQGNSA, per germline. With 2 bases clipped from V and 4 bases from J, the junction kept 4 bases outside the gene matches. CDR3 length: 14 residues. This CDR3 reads CASSLYRQGTEAFF. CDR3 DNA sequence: TGTGCCAGCAGCTTATACCGACAGGGCACTGAAGCTTTCTTT.

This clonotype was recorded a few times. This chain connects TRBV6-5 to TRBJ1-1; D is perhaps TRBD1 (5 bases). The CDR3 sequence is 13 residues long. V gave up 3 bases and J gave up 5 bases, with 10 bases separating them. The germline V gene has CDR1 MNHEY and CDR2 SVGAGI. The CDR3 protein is CASSYQGTTEAFF. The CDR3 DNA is TGTGCCAGCAGTTATCAGGGCACTACTGAAGCTTTCTTT.

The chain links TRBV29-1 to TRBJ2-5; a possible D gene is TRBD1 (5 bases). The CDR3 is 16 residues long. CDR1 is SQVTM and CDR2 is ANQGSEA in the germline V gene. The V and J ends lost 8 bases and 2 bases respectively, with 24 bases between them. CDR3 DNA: TGCAGCCTTGGGTGGGGCAGCTTTACTCCGCAAGAGACCCAGTACTTC. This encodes CSLGWGSFTPQETQYF.

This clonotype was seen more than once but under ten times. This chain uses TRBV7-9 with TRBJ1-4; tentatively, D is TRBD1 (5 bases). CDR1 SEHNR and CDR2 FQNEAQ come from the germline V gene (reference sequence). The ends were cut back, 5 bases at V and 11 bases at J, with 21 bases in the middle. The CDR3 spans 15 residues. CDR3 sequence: CASSRDDGEGSKLFF. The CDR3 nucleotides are TGTGCCAGCAGCCGAGACGACGGAGAGGGGAGTAAACTGTTTTTT.

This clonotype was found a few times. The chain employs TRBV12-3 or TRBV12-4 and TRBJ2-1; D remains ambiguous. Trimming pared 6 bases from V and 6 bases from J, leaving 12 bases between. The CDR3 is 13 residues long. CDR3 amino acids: CASSNDSTNEQFF. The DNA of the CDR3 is TGTGCCAGCAGCAACGACTCAACCAATGAGCAGTTCTTC.

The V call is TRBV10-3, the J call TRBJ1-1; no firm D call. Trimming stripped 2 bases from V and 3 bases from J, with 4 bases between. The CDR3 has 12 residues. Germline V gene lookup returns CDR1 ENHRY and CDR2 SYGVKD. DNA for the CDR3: TGTGCCATCAGTGAGCATGACACTGAAGCTTTCTTT. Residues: CAISEHDTEAFF.

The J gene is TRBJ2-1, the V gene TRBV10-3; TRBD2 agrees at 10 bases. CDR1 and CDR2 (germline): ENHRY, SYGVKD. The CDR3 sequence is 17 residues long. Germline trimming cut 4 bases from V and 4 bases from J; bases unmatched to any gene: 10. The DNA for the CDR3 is TGTGCCATCAGTGCGGTCAGGACTAGCGGCGTATACAATGAGCAGTTCTTC. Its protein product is CAISAVRTSGVYNEQFF.

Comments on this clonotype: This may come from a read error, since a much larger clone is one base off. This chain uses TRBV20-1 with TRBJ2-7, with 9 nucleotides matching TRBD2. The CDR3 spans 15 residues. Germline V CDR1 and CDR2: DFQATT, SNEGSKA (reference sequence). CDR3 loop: CGARDIGGRAYEQYF. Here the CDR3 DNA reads TGCGGTGCTAGAGATATAGGCGGGAGGGCCTACGAGCAGTACTTC.

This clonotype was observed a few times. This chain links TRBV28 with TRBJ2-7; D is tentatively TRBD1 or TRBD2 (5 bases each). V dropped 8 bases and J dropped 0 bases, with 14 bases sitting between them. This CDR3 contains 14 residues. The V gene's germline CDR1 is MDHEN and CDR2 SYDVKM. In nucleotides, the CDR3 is TGTGCCAGCGTAGCCGGGGCTAGCTCCTACGAGCAGTACTTC. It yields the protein CASVAGASSYEQYF.

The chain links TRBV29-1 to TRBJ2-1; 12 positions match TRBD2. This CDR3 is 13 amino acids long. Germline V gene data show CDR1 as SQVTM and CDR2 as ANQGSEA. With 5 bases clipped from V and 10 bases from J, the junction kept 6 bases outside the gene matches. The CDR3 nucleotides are TGCAGCGTTACTCCGGGACTAGCGGGCGAGCAGTTCTTC. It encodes CSVTPGLAGEQFF.

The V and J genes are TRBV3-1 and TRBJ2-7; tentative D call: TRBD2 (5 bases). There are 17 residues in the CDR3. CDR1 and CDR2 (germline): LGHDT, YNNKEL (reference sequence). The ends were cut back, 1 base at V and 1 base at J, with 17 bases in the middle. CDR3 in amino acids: CASSQAGSLARSYEQYF. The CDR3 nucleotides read TGTGCCAGCAGCCAAGCGGGATCTTTGGCACGATCCTACGAGCAGTACTTC.

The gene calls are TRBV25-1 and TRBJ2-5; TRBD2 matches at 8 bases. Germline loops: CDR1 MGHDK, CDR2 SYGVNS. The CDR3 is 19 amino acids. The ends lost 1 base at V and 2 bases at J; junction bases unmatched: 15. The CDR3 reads CASSELGSGEIGGQETQYF. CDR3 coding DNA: TGTGCCAGCAGTGAATTGGGTAGCGGGGAGATTGGAGGACAAGAGACCCAGTACTTC.

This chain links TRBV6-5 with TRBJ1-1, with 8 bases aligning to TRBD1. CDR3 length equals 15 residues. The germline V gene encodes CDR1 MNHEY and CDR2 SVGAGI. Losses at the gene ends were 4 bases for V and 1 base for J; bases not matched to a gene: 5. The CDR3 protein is CASSSRTGPNTEAFF. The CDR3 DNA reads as TGTGCCAGCAGTTCCAGGACAGGGCCGAACACTGAAGCTTTCTTT.

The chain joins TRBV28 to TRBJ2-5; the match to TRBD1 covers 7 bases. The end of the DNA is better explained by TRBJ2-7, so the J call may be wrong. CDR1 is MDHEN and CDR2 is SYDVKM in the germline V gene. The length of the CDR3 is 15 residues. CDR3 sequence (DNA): TGTGCCAGCAGAGTCCACCAGGGGGAGTCGGGCGAGCAGTACTTC. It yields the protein CASRVHQGESGEQYF.